The rows below give T cell receptor beta chains drawn from one sample of a study of blood T cell repertoires in COVID-19. Only in-frame clones appear in the TCRdb table, and some are missing; sequencing was by immunoSEQ multiplex PCR. There are around 300,000 clones in the sample; 90% occur only once, and roughly 2.9% lies in the top ten. Sequenced sample: peripheral blood. The receptor source for this set is a woman aged 25-40 years with COVID-19, enrolled during active disease. The CDR3 runs from the conserved cysteine through the conserved F or W. Each record gives: J gene, clone size, D gene, V gene, CDR3 DNA, CDR3 protein. A D gene is named only where the DNA matches it firmly. A row's size may be missing; if present it is once, few, many or a size class.

j_gene: TRBJ1-2; abundance: NA; d_gene: NA; v_gene: TRBV30; CDR3nt: TGTGCCTGGAGTGTAGACACAGCGGAGGTTGGCTACACCTTC; CDR3aa: CAWSVDTAEVGYTF
j_gene: TRBJ1-2; abundance: NA; d_gene: NA; v_gene: TRBV6-1; CDR3nt: TGTGCCAGCAGTGAGGGGGGGGAGGACTATGGCTACACCTTC; CDR3aa: CASSEGGEDYGYTF
j_gene: TRBJ2-1; abundance: NA; d_gene: TRBD1; v_gene: TRBV5-1; CDR3nt: TGCGCCAGCAGCTTCCTAGGGGGCCCCGAGCAGTTCTTC; CDR3aa: CASSFLGGPEQFF
j_gene: TRBJ2-7; abundance: NA; d_gene: NA; v_gene: TRBV2; CDR3nt: TGTGCCAGCAGTGAGGGCCGATTGAACTACGAGCAGTACTTC; CDR3aa: CASSEGRLNYEQYF
j_gene: TRBJ2-1; abundance: NA; d_gene: NA; v_gene: TRBV20-1; CDR3nt: TGCAGTGCTAGTTTTGGGGCGGGGCCTTTTTCCAATGAGCAGTTCTTC; CDR3aa: CSASFGAGPFSNEQFF
j_gene: TRBJ1-3; abundance: NA; d_gene: TRBD1; v_gene: TRBV6-5; CDR3nt: TGTGCCAGCATCCCCGGACAGGGACGAAACACCATATATTTT; CDR3aa: CASIPGQGRNTIYF
j_gene: TRBJ2-3; abundance: NA; d_gene: NA; v_gene: TRBV13; CDR3nt: TGTGCCAGCAGGACGCTCGGGGAGGCAGATACGCAGTATTTT; CDR3aa: CASRTLGEADTQYF
j_gene: TRBJ1-1; abundance: NA; d_gene: NA; v_gene: TRBV5-1; CDR3nt: TGCGCCAGCAGCTTGGCCGGGGAGAAGGCTTTCTTT; CDR3aa: CASSLAGEKAFF
j_gene: TRBJ1-3; abundance: NA; d_gene: NA; v_gene: TRBV15; CDR3nt: TGTGCCACCAGCAGAGTACCAGGGGCTGGAAACACCATATATTTT; CDR3aa: CATSRVPGAGNTIYF
j_gene: TRBJ1-4; abundance: NA; d_gene: TRBD1; v_gene: TRBV10-3; CDR3nt: TGTGCCGTCGGGACAGCAACTAATGAAAAACTGTTTTTT; CDR3aa: CAVGTATNEKLFF
j_gene: TRBJ2-5; abundance: NA; d_gene: TRBD1; v_gene: TRBV12-3/TRBV12-4; CDR3nt: TGTGCCAGCAGTACAGGGGGCTCCCAGACCCAGTACTTC; CDR3aa: CASSTGGSQTQYF
j_gene: TRBJ2-2; abundance: NA; d_gene: TRBD2; v_gene: TRBV4-1; CDR3nt: TGCGCCAGCAGCCAAGAGACGGGGGATAGCGGGAGGCAAACCGGGGAGCTGTTTTTT; CDR3aa: CASSQETGDSGRQTGELFF
j_gene: TRBJ2-7; abundance: NA; d_gene: NA; v_gene: TRBV6-2/TRBV6-3; CDR3nt: TGTGCCAGCAGCAGGGGTCGGTACGAGCAGTACTTC; CDR3aa: CASSRGRYEQYF
j_gene: TRBJ2-3; abundance: NA; d_gene: TRBD1; v_gene: TRBV19; CDR3nt: TGTGCCACCCGAGGGGATCCCAGGGGGACGCAGTATTTT; CDR3aa: CATRGDPRGTQYF
j_gene: TRBJ2-7; abundance: NA; d_gene: NA; v_gene: TRBV2; CDR3nt: TGTGCCAGCAGGGGAGTGAGCCTCCACGAGCAGTACTTC; CDR3aa: CASRGVSLHEQYF
j_gene: TRBJ1-1; abundance: NA; d_gene: NA; v_gene: TRBV6-5; CDR3nt: TGTGCCACCCGACAGAACACTGAAGCTTTCTTT; CDR3aa: CATRQNTEAFF
j_gene: TRBJ2-1; abundance: once; d_gene: NA; v_gene: TRBV5-1; CDR3nt: TGCGCCAGCAGCTTGGGGCCTAGCGGAGGGGGCAATGAGCAGTTCTTC; CDR3aa: CASSLGPSGGGNEQFF
j_gene: TRBJ2-3; abundance: few; d_gene: NA; v_gene: TRBV9; CDR3nt: TGTGCCAGCAGCGTAGGTGCAGACTCATTCACAGATACGCAGTATTTT; CDR3aa: CASSVGADSFTDTQYF
j_gene: TRBJ1-1; abundance: once; d_gene: NA; v_gene: TRBV10-3; CDR3nt: TGTGCCATCAGTGGTAACGCAGGCACTGAAGCTTTCTTT; CDR3aa: CAISGNAGTEAFF
j_gene: TRBJ1-6; abundance: many; d_gene: NA; v_gene: TRBV11-2; CDR3nt: TGTGCCAGCAGCTTAGCAGGGGACGCGGCACCCCTCCACTTT; CDR3aa: CASSLAGDAAPLHF